The entry below describes one T cell receptor beta chain. This specimen belongs to a study of PD-L1 blockade in urothelial cancer. As for the study in general: Blood was tested 3 weeks (second dose) and 6 weeks into treatment. There were a median of around 140,000 T cells in blood samples.

Time point given: peripheral blood 6 weeks after treatment start. Only in-frame clones appear in the TCRdb table, and some are missing; sequencing was by immunoSEQ multiplex PCR. The sample yields over 40,000 clones, roughly 81% seen once. The clonotype originates from a man between 65 and 85 years old with urothelial cancer. This specimen consisted of PBMCs, obtained around atezolizumab (anti-PD-L1) treatment.

CDR3 DNA sequence: TGTGCCAGTAGTCAAGACAGGGGAGGTGCAGAGACCCAGTACTTC. It encodes CASSQDRGGAETQYF. The genes are TRBV19 and TRBJ2-5, with 8 bases lining up with TRBD1. This CDR3 contains 15 residues. Germline V lookup: CDR1 LNHDA, CDR2 SQIVND (reference sequence). J was trimmed by 4 bases and V by 5 bases; bases with no gene match: 9. The full variable domain, in which reference TRBV19 and TRBJ2-5 provide the parts outside the CDR3, is DGGITQSPKYLFRKEGQNVTLSCEQNLNHDAMYWYRQDPGQGLRLIYYSQIVNDFQKGDIAEGYSVSREKKESFPLTVTSAQKNPTAFYLCASSQDRGGAETQYFGPGTRLLVL.